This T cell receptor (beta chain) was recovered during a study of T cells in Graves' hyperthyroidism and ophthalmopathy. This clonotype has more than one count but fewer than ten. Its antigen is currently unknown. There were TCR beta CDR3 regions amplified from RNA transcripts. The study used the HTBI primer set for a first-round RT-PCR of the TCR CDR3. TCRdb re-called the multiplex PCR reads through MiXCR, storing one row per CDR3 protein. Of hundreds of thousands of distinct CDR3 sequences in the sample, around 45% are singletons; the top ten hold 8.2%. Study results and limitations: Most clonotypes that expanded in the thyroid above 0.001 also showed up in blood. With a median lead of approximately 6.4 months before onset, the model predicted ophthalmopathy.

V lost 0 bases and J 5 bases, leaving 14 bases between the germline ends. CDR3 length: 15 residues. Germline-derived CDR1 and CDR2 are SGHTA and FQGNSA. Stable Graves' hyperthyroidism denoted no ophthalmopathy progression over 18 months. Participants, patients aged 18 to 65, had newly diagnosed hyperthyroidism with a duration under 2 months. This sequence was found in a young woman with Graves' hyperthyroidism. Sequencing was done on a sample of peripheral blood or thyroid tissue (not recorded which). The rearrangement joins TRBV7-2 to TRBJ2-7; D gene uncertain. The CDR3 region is CASSLAPTPENEQYF. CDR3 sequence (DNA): TGTGCCAGCAGCTTAGCTCCTACGCCGGAGAACGAGCAGTACTTC.